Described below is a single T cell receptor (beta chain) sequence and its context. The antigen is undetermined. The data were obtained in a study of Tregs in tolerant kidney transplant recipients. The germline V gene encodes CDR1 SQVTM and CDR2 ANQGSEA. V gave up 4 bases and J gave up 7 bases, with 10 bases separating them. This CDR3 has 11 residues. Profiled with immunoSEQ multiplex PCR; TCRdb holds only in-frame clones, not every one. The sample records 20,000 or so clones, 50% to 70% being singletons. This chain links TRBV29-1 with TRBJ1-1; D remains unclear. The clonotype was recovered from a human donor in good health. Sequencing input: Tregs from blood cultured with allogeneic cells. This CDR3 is CSVGILIEAFF. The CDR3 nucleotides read TGCAGCGTTGGGATTCTTATTGAAGCTTTCTTT. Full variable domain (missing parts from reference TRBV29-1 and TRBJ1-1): SAVISQKPSRDICQRGTSLTIQCQVDSQVTMMFWYRQQPGQSLTLIATANQGSEATYESGFVIDKFPISRPNLTFSTLTVSNMSPEDSSIYLCSVGILIEAFFGQGTRLTVV.